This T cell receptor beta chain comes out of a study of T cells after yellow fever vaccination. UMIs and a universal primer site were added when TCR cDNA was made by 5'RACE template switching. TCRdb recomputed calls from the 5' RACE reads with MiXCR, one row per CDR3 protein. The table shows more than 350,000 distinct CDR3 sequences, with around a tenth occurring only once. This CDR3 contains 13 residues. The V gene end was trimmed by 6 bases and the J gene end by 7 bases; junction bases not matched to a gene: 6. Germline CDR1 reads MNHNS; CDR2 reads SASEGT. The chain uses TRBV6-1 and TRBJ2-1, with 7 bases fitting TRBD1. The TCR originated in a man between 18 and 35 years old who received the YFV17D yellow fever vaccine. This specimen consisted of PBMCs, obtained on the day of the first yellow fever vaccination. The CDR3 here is CASRRQGRNEQFF. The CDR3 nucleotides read TGTGCCAGCAGACGACAGGGAAGGAATGAGCAGTTCTTC.